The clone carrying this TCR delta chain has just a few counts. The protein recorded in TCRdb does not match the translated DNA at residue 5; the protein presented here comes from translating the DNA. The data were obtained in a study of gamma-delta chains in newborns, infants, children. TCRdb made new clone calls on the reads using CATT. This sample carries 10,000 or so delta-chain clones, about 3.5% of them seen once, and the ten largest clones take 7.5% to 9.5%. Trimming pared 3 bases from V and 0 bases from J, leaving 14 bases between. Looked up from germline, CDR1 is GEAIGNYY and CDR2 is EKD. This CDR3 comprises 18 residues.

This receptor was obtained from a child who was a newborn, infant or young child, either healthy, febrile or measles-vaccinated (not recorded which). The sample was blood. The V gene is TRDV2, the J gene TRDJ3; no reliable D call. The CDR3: CACDRTQPSSWDTRQMFF. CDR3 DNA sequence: TGTGCCTGTGACCGGACCCAGCCTAGCTCCTGGGACACCCGACAGATGTTTTTC.